Each of the 13 T cell receptor beta chains below was sequenced from the same sample in a study of cytotoxic CD8 clonotypes in ibrutinib-treated CLL. Generated by immunoSEQ multiplex PCR, the TCRdb table keeps only in-frame clones and is missing some. The sample yields 55,000 to 80,000 clones, 45% to 65% seen once. Sequenced here: PBMCs, sampled after 12 months of ibrutinib treatment. Every receptor here comes from a human donor with chronic lymphocytic leukemia.

This clone was found a few times. The V gene is TRBV5-1, the J gene TRBJ2-3, with a tentative D call TRBD1 (6 bases). V lost 2 bases and J lost 3, with 10 bases in between. The germline CDR1 and CDR2 sequences are SGHRS and YFSETQ. There are 14 residues in the CDR3. This chain's CDR3 is CASSLQGYTDTQYF. As DNA, the CDR3 is TGCGCCAGCAGCTTACAGGGATATACAGATACGCAGTATTTT.

The chain uses TRBV29-1 and TRBJ2-1, with no clear D. Between the trimmed V and J ends, which lost 3 bases and 0 bases, there was a span of 9 bases. The CDR3 is 14 amino acids. CDR1 SQVTM and CDR2 ANQGSEA come from the germline V gene. The CDR3 region has the DNA TGCAGCGTTGATTTGGTCAGCTCCTACAATGAGCAGTTCTTC. The encoded protein is CSVDLVSSYNEQFF.

The V call is TRBV6-5, the J call TRBJ1-2; D call uncertain. V lost 2 bases and J lost 2, with 9 bases in between. Germline CDR1 reads MNHEY; CDR2 reads SVGAGI. This CDR3 has 14 amino acids. This CDR3 reads CASSYGSYNYGYTF. The DNA for the CDR3 is TGTGCCAGCAGTTACGGGTCGTACAACTATGGCTACACCTTC.

This rearrangement joins TRBV28 to TRBJ2-5; D may be TRBD1 (6 bases). Germline assignment: CDR1 MDHEN and CDR2 SYDVKM. The CDR3 is 15 residues long. Trimming left V 4 bases short and J 5 bases short, with 17 bases between. The CDR3 reads CASSSGQLTRETQYF. The CDR3 DNA reads as TGTGCCAGCAGTTCCGGACAGCTAACTCGGGAGACCCAGTACTTC.

This clone has only a few counts. The chain employs TRBV7-9 and TRBJ1-2, with 7 bases identical to TRBD1. The CDR3 length is 15 residues. V gave up 5 bases and J gave up 4 bases; unmatched junction bases: 10. The germline V gene encodes CDR1 SEHNR and CDR2 FQNEAQ (reference sequence). The CDR3 loop reads CASSPPGQHLYGYTF. CDR3 in DNA: TGTGCCAGCAGCCCCCCGGGACAGCACCTCTATGGCTACACCTTC.

This clone is labeled medium-sized (0.01 to 0.1%). The chain is built from TRBV18 and TRBJ1-2; D unresolved. Germline lookup yields CDR1 KGHSH and CDR2 LQKENI. V lost 3 bases and J lost 2, with 1 base in between. The CDR3 sequence is 11 residues long. CDR3 protein: CASSPNYGYTF. The CDR3 DNA is TGTGCCAGCTCACCCAACTATGGCTACACCTTC.

This clone was counted only a few times. V is TRBV28 and J is TRBJ1-2, with 9 bases identical to TRBD1. This CDR3 is 17 amino acids long. Germline V gives CDR1 MDHEN, CDR2 SYDVKM. V shed 2 bases, J shed 6 bases, and the junction held 13 bases outside the gene matches. CDR3 in amino acids: CASSLRGTGREGNGYTF. In DNA, the CDR3 is TGTGCCAGCAGTTTACGAGGGACAGGGAGAGAGGGGAATGGCTACACCTTC.

The V gene is TRBV7-9, the J gene TRBJ2-5; perhaps TRBD1 as D (6 bases). The V gene's germline CDR1 is SEHNR and CDR2 FQNEAQ (reference sequence). This CDR3 has 16 amino acids. V was pared by 1 base and J by 5 bases, with 17 bases between. CDR3 region: CASSLDLQGSRETQYF. The CDR3 DNA sequence: TGTGCCAGCAGCTTAGACCTACAGGGATCAAGGGAGACCCAGTACTTC.

This sequence joins TRBV28 and TRBJ2-3, with 9 bases aligning to TRBD1. This CDR3 is 15 amino acids long. From germline, CDR1 is MDHEN and CDR2 SYDVKM. The V and J ends lost 6 bases and 2 bases, in that order; junction bases with no gene match: 6. CDR3 in DNA: TGTGCCAGCAGATCCGGGACAGGGAACACAGATACGCAGTATTTT. Translated: CASRSGTGNTDTQYF.

In its sample, this clone was seen once. The rearrangement joins TRBV25-1 to TRBJ1-6; TRBD1 agrees at 8 bases. Germline V gene sequence: CDR1 MGHDK, CDR2 SYGVNS. The V gene end was trimmed by 9 bases and the J gene end by 6 bases; junction bases not matched to a gene: 4. This CDR3 is 13 amino acids long. This CDR3 is CASQGAFNSPLHF. The DNA of the CDR3 is TGTGCCAGTCAGGGGGCGTTTAATTCACCCCTCCACTTT.

The V gene is TRBV5-1, the J gene TRBJ1-6, with D maybe TRBD1 (6 bases). V was trimmed by 4 bases and J by 8 bases, leaving 19 bases between them. The CDR3 contains 16 residues. Looked up from germline, CDR1 is SGHRS and CDR2 is YFSETQ. The CDR3 reads CASSRQAGGADSPLHF. The CDR3 DNA reads as TGCGCCAGCAGCCGGCAGGCTGGGGGCGCTGATTCACCCCTCCACTTT.

The chain links TRBV6-5 to TRBJ1-1; possibly TRBD1 for D (6 bases). The CDR3 spans 13 residues. Germline assignment: CDR1 MNHEY and CDR2 SVGAGI. The germline V and J ends were trimmed by 6 bases and 4 bases, with 12 bases remaining between them. CDR3: CASSEGGPTEAFF. The CDR3 DNA is TGTGCCAGCAGCGAAGGGGGTCCCACTGAAGCTTTCTTT.

The V and J genes are TRBV5-1 and TRBJ1-1; TRBD1 matches at 8 bases. The CDR3 contains 15 residues. CDR1 is SGHRS, CDR2 YFSETQ, per germline. V lost 0 bases to trimming and J lost 3 bases; unmatched junction nucleotides: 4. In nucleotides, the CDR3 is TGCGCCAGCAGCTTGGTTCCGGGACAGGACACTGAAGCTTTCTTT. This codes for CASSLVPGQDTEAFF.